These 20 T cell receptor beta chains were sequenced from one sample in a study of response to subunit inactivated influenza vaccine. Each CDR3 protein is one row after TCRdb ran MiXCR on the RT-PCR reads. Of some 480,000 distinct CDR3 sequences listed, approximately 11% are singletons. Sequenced material: PBMCs from blood, taken 45 days after vaccination. These receptors all come from a man aged 50 or older who received an inactivated influenza vaccine.

This clonotype was recorded a few times. The rearrangement uses TRBV20-1 and TRBJ2-3; 10 bases align to TRBD1. This CDR3 has 17 amino acids. CDR1 is DFQATT and CDR2 is SNEGSKA in the germline V gene (reference sequence). Trimming cost V 4 bases and J 4 bases; bases outside gene matches: 14. This chain's CDR3 is CSAKDRGRETDPDTQYF. The CDR3 bases are TGCAGTGCTAAAGACAGGGGGCGCGAAACTGACCCAGATACGCAGTATTTT.

The table lists this clonotype with a few counts. The chain joins TRBV9 to TRBJ2-1; a possible D gene is TRBD2 (6 bases). Between the trimmed V and J ends, which lost 4 bases and 6 bases, there was a span of 26 bases. Germline CDR1 reads SGDLS; CDR2 reads YYNGEE. The CDR3 extends over 18 amino acids. The CDR3 sequence: CASSTPLDGGVRGNEQFF. Here the CDR3 DNA reads TGTGCCAGCAGCACTCCTCTTGATGGGGGAGTGCGGGGCAATGAGCAGTTCTTC.

This clonotype was counted between two and nine times. The V and J genes are TRBV21-1 and TRBJ2-2; the DNA was not used to check the table's D call, TRBD2. TRBV21-1 is classified as a pseudogene. There are 20 residues in the CDR3. This CDR3 is CASSKADHFRLAGATGELFF. CDR3 in DNA: TGTGCCAGCAGCAAAGCAGACCATTTCAGACTAGCGGGGGCCACCGGGGAGCTGTTTTTT.

The chain recombines TRBV19 with TRBJ2-1, with 7 bases lining up with TRBD1. V was clipped by 6 bases and J by 4 bases; unmatched bases: 12. The CDR3 runs 16 residues. From germline, CDR1 is LNHDA and CDR2 SQIVND (reference sequence). The CDR3 bases are TGTGCCAGTAGCCGGGACAGCAGCGTAATTTACAATGAGCAGTTCTTC. It specifies CASSRDSSVIYNEQFF.

The chain is built from TRBV28 and TRBJ2-4, with 10 bases matching TRBD1. The CDR3 totals 17 residues. V was pared by 6 bases and J by 7 bases, with 15 bases of the junction left unmatched. Germline loops: CDR1 MDHEN, CDR2 SYDVKM. This CDR3 reads CASSQPGTGVDTNIQYF. DNA of the CDR3: TGTGCCAGCAGCCAACCCGGGACAGGGGTTGATACGAACATTCAGTACTTC.

Many counts were recorded for this clonotype. The rearrangement links TRBV5-6 to TRBJ2-2, with D hard to call. Deletions cut 3 bases from V and 8 bases from J, with 14 bases between. The CDR3 consists of 14 residues. Germline lookup yields CDR1 SGHDT and CDR2 YYEEEE. This CDR3 reads CASSYWTGRGELFF. The CDR3 DNA reads as TGTGCCAGCAGCTACTGGACCGGTAGGGGGGAGCTGTTTTTT.

Concerning this clonotype itself: With a much larger clone just one base away, this may be a read error. In nucleotides, the CDR3 is TGTGCCAGCAGTTACTCGAAGGCCAGCAGGGGAACGTACGAGCAGTACTTC. Amino acids: CASSYSKASRGTYEQYF. The chain combines TRBV6-5 with TRBJ2-7, with D possibly being TRBD1 (6 bases). The V end was cut by 0 bases, the J end by 4 bases, with 19 bases between. This CDR3 region has 17 residues. Looked up from germline, CDR1 is MNHEY and CDR2 is SVGAGI.

This clonotype occurred many times. The chain links TRBV20-1 to TRBJ1-5; a weak D match, TRBD1 (5 bases). The CDR3 extends over 15 amino acids. Germline CDR1 and CDR2: DFQATT and SNEGSKA (reference sequence). V was cut by 2 bases and J by 3 bases, with 14 bases left in between. The CDR3: CSARLRDRYNQPQHF. CDR3 bases: TGCAGTGCTAGACTCCGCGACAGATACAATCAGCCCCAGCATTTT.

This clonotype was found a few times. The chain links TRBV29-1 to TRBJ2-1, with a tentative D call TRBD1 (6 bases). Germline values: CDR1 SQVTM, CDR2 ANQGSEA. CDR3 size: 12 residues. Deletions cut 0 bases from V and 7 bases from J, with 7 bases between. In nucleotides, the CDR3 is TGCAGCGTTGAAGAGGGGACAAATGAGCAGTTCTTC. Translated, it gives CSVEEGTNEQFF.

This clonotype was found many times. V is TRBV10-3 and J is TRBJ2-5; the match to TRBD2 covers 13 bases. Germline values: CDR1 ENHRY, CDR2 SYGVKD. The CDR3 has 15 residues. The V segment lost 10 bases and the J segment 4 bases; nucleotides outside the gene matches: 9. Here the CDR3 reads CATGTSGNGRETQYF. The CDR3 DNA follows: TGTGCCACAGGGACTAGCGGGAATGGGCGAGAGACCCAGTACTTC.

This clonotype occurred a few times. The genes are TRBV7-2 and TRBJ2-7; 9 bases agree with TRBD2. V lost 5 bases, J lost 9 bases, and 11 bases stayed unmatched. CDR3 length equals 14 residues. The germline CDR1 and CDR2 sequences are SGHTA and FQGNSA. CDR3 protein: CASSPGTSSEVQYF. CDR3 coding DNA: TGTGCCAGCAGCCCCGGGACTAGCAGTGAGGTGCAGTACTTC.

CDR3 DNA: TGTGCCAGCAGCTTAGCGCCGGAGGGCGGGGGTGAGTTCTTC. It codes for CASSLAPEGGGEFF. The chain uses TRBV7-2 and TRBJ2-1; TRBD2 agrees at 7 bases. Germline lookup yields CDR1 SGHTA and CDR2 FQGNSA. V dropped 0 bases and J dropped 14; count of bases not matched to a gene: 10. The CDR3 has 14 residues.

V usage is TRBV4-1 and J usage is TRBJ2-1, with D perhaps TRBD2 (6 bases). There are 14 residues in the CDR3. The germline CDR1 and CDR2 sequences are MGHRA and YSYEKL. Trimming removed 5 bases from V and 4 bases from J, with 12 bases in between. The CDR3 coding sequence is TGCGCCAGCAGCGGCCCTGGGACTTACAATGAGCAGTTCTTC. It specifies CASSGPGTYNEQFF.

V gene TRBV20-1 combines with J gene TRBJ1-4; no reliable D call. V lost 0 bases and J lost 8, with 13 bases in between. Germline values: CDR1 DFQATT, CDR2 SNEGSKA (reference sequence). CDR3 length equals 14 residues. CDR3 sequence reads: CSAREVDGMEKLFF. The CDR3 DNA is TGCAGTGCTAGAGAAGTCGATGGAATGGAAAAACTGTTTTTT.

This clonotype was seen a few times. Written as DNA, the CDR3 is TGCAGTGCTACTGCTGCGGCCCTATACAATGAGCAGTTCTTC. Its protein is CSATAAALYNEQFF. This rearrangement joins TRBV20-1 to TRBJ2-1; D ambiguous. The CDR3 length is 14 residues. The V end lost 4 bases, the J end lost 4 bases, and 14 bases lay between the germline ends. Germline CDR1 and CDR2: DFQATT and SNEGSKA (reference sequence).

This clonotype has a handful of counts. The V gene is TRBV4-3, the J gene TRBJ2-3; 9 nucleotides match TRBD2. CDR1 LGHNA and CDR2 YSLEER come from the germline V gene. The V gene end was trimmed by 3 bases and the J gene end by 2 bases; junction bases not matched to a gene: 9. The CDR3 loop spans 17 amino acids. CDR3 in amino acids: CASSHRAGGDPTDTQYF. As DNA, the CDR3 is TGCGCCAGCAGCCACCGGGCGGGGGGGGATCCCACAGATACGCAGTATTTT.

A remark on this clonotype: An end of the junction does not agree with germline; a read error may underlie this. The chain recombines TRBV6-5 with TRBJ1-3, with unresolved D. The germline CDR1 and CDR2 sequences are MNHEY and SVGAGI. The CDR3 extends over 14 amino acids. DNA of the CDR3: TGTGCCAGCAGTTATTCCGCCAGAGGAAACACCATGTATTTT. It yields the protein CASSYSARGNTMYF.

This clonotype was counted at least ten times. V is TRBV5-1 and J is TRBJ2-7; the D gene is possibly TRBD2 (5 bases). Between the trimmed V and J ends, which lost 2 bases and 0 bases, there was a span of 9 bases. The CDR3 runs 14 residues. Looked up from germline, CDR1 is SGHRS and CDR2 is YFSETQ. The CDR3 sequence is CASSFGVSSYEQYF. CDR3 coding DNA: TGCGCCAGCAGCTTCGGGGTGAGCTCCTACGAGCAGTACTTC.

V gene TRBV14 combines with J gene TRBJ2-7; no firm D call. The CDR3 totals 15 residues. V was trimmed by 0 bases and J by 0 bases, leaving 9 bases between them. Germline values: CDR1 SGHDN, CDR2 FVKESK. CDR3 nucleotide sequence: TGTGCCAGCAGCCAAGACCCACGGATCTCCTACGAGCAGTACTTC. Translation: CASSQDPRISYEQYF.

The J gene is TRBJ1-1, the V gene TRBV9, with D tentatively TRBD1 (6 bases). In germline, CDR1 is SGDLS, CDR2 YYNGEE. The CDR3 is 14 amino acids. Trimming removed 3 bases from V and 1 base from J, with 10 bases in between. CDR3: CASSETQGNTEAFF. DNA for the CDR3: TGTGCCAGCAGCGAAACACAGGGGAACACTGAAGCTTTCTTT.